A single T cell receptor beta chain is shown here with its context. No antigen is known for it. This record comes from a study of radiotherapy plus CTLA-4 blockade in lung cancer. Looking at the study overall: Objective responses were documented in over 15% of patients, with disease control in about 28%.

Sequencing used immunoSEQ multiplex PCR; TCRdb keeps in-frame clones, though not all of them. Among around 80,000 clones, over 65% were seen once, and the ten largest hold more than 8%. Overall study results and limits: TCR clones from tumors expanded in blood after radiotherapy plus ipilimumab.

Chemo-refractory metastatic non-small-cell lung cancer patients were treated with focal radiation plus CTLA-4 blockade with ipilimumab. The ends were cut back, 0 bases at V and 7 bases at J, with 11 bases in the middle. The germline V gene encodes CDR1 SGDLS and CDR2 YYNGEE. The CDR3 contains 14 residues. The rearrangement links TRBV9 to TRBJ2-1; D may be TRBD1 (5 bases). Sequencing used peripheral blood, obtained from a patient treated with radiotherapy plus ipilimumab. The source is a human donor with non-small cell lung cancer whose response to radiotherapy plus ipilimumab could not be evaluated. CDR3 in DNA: TGTGCCAGCAGCGTAGGACCAGGGCAGAATGAGCAGTTCTTC. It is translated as CASSVGPGQNEQFF.